Given below is one TCR beta chain in context. Its antigen is unknown. This entry comes from a study of regulatory T cells in long-lasting Graves disease. The germline CDR1 and CDR2 sequences are MNHEY and SMNVEV (reference sequence). Trimming removed 4 bases from V and 2 bases from J, with 19 bases in between. CDR3 length: 17 amino acids. The study, taken as a whole, reports: Under persistent disease, TRBV28, TRBJ1-2 and TRBJ2-5 were used preferentially.

As to time point: persistent/refractory GD, antithyroid drugs over 5 years with positive TRAb. PBMC RNA was the source of the TCR library. Investigators prepared the TCR beta libraries by applying iRepertoire HTBI primers and Arm-PCR of CDR3 regions. MiXCR was run by TCRdb on the multiplex PCR reads, yielding one entry per CDR3 protein. The sample consists of fewer than 450,000 distinct CDR3 sequences, around 20% of them appearing once. This TCR came from a female donor with Graves disease. This chain links TRBV27 with TRBJ2-3; tentatively, D is TRBD2 (5 bases). The sample here was peripheral blood mononuclear cells (PBMCs), taken when the disease was refractory, from a patient treated with antithyroid drugs. CDR3 sequence (DNA): TGTGCCAGCAGTTACTCGGGGAGTCCTCGTGTCACAGATACGCAGTATTTT. It is translated as CASSYSGSPRVTDTQYF.